The rows below give T cell receptor beta chains drawn from one sample of a study of cytomegalovirus exposure and HLA in healthy donors. TCRdb's copy holds only in-frame clones and misses some; the assay was immunoSEQ multiplex PCR. The profile shows 200,000 to 250,000 clones, roughly 82% of them singletons. The specimen was PBMCs. The receptors were gathered from a woman between 35 and 50 years old in good health and CMV-seropositive. The CDR3 runs from the conserved cysteine through the conserved F or W. The D gene is left open where the match is weak. Size is stated for part of the rows, as once, few or many counts, or as a class when the clone is expanded.

d_call j_call v_call clone_size cdr3_nt cdr3_aa
TRBD2 TRBJ2-1 TRBV10-3 . TGTGCCATCAGAGCCGGGACTAGCGGGTTAGGTGAGCAGTTCTTC CAIRAGTSGLGEQFF
. TRBJ1-4 TRBV21-1 . TGTGCCAGCAGCAAAGCAGGGGGGGCGACAACAACTAATGAAAAACTGTTTTTT CASSKAGGATTTNEKLFF
. TRBJ2-1 TRBV6-6 . TGTGCCAGCAGTCGCGGGCCGCGCCGTAATGAGCAGTTCTTC CASSRGPRRNEQFF
. TRBJ2-2 TRBV6-1 . TGTGCCAGCACTCAACAGGGTCGGACCGGGGAGCTGTTTTTT CASTQQGRTGELFF
. TRBJ2-7 TRBV12-5 . TGTGCTAGTGGTTTGGTAATCGGGGGTGAGCAGTACTTC CASGLVIGGEQYF
TRBD1 TRBJ2-3 TRBV7-2 few TGTGCCAGCAGCTTCGAAGGACAGGGGACAGATACGCAGTATTTT CASSFEGQGTDTQYF
. TRBJ2-7 TRBV6-1 . TGTGCCAGCAGTGAAGAATATCATGGGGACATAGTGTACTTC CASSEEYHGDIVYF
. TRBJ1-1 TRBV7-9 . TGTGCCAGCAGCTTAGATCCAGTGCAGAACACTGAAGCTTTCTTT CASSLDPVQNTEAFF
TRBD2 TRBJ2-7 TRBV7-9 . TGTTCCAGCAGCCGTAGCGGGGGGGCCCCGTCCTACGAGCAGTACTTC CSSSRSGGAPSYEQYF
. TRBJ1-2 TRBV30 . TGTGCCTGCGGGGAGAATTACTATGGCTACACCTTC CACGENYYGYTF
. TRBJ2-1 TRBV25-1 . TGTGCCAGCAGTGTACGTATGGGCAGGGGTATCAACAATGAGCAGTTCTTC CASSVRMGRGINNEQFF
. TRBJ1-4 TRBV6-5 . TGTGCCAGCAGGCAGCGAGGGAATGAAAAACTGTTTTTT CASRQRGNEKLFF
TRBD1 TRBJ2-2 TRBV2 . TGTGCCAGCAGTGGGATCCGGACAGGGGGCCCCACCGGGGAGCTGTTTTTT CASSGIRTGGPTGELFF
. TRBJ2-1 TRBV7-9 . TGTGCCAGCAGCTCAGTCGGGGAAACTGGCAATGAGCAGTTCTTC CASSSVGETGNEQFF
. TRBJ2-7 TRBV7-9 . TGTTCCAGCTTGCCCTCCATGCTAGGGGAGGACGAGCAGTACTTC CSSLPSMLGEDEQYF
TRBD2 TRBJ2-1 TRBV6-5 . TGTGCCAGCAGTATTAGCGGGAGGGGGGTTGAGCAGTTCTTC CASSISGRGVEQFF
. TRBJ2-1 TRBV5-1 . TGCGCCAGCAGCTTGGCGGGGACTGGGCCCTACAATGAGCAGTTCTTC CASSLAGTGPYNEQFF
TRBD2 TRBJ2-2 TRBV5-1 . TGCGCCAGCAGCGCGAGACTAGCGGGAGGGGCCGGGGAGCTGTTTTTT CASSARLAGGAGELFF
. TRBJ1-4 TRBV11-2 . TGTGCCAGCAGCCCTATGCGGGGGCTTCGGGAAAAACTGTTTTTT CASSPMRGLREKLFF
TRBD2 TRBJ2-2 TRBV5-4 . TGTGCCAGCAGCCCTAGCGGGAGCTTCGCCGGGGAGCTGTTTTTT CASSPSGSFAGELFF
TRBD2 TRBJ2-1 TRBV4-3 . TGCGCCAGCAGCCGAGGGACTAGCGGGGTAAGGAATGAGCAGTTCTTC CASSRGTSGVRNEQFF
TRBD1 TRBJ1-1 TRBV19 . TGTGCCAGTATATGTCAGGCAGGGGGCAACACTGAAGCTTTCTTT CASICQAGGNTEAFF
. TRBJ1-4 TRBV9 . TGTGCCAGCAGCGTAGCCGGGGATGAAAAACTGTTTTTT CASSVAGDEKLFF
TRBD2 TRBJ2-7 TRBV29-1 . TGCAGCGTCACGACTAGCGGGAGCCACGAGCAGTACTTC CSVTTSGSHEQYF
TRBD2 TRBJ2-7 TRBV2 . TGTGCCAGCAGTGAAGCTCGGACTAGCGGAGGGGAAGAGCAGTACTTC CASSEARTSGGEEQYF
. TRBJ1-1 TRBV5-5 . TGTGCCAGCAGCTTGGATCCGGTTAGATTGAACACTGAAGCTTTCTTT CASSLDPVRLNTEAFF
. TRBJ2-7 TRBV6-6 . TGTGCCAGCAGTTACTCGATATCCGGCCGAGGGCAGTACTTC CASSYSISGRGQYF
. TRBJ2-1 TRBV6-1 . TGTGCCAGCAGGGGGCTAGTCGTATACAATGAGCAGTTCTTC CASRGLVVYNEQFF
. TRBJ1-1 TRBV9 . TGTGCCAGCAGCGCCTCACCTACCGGAGCAGTAGGGAACACTGAAGCTTTCTTT CASSASPTGAVGNTEAFF
. TRBJ2-1 TRBV9 . TGTGCCAGCAGCGTGGGAGTCGGAAACAATGAGCAGTTCTTC CASSVGVGNNEQFF
. TRBJ2-2 TRBV7-9 once TGTGCCAGCAGCCAGGACTCGGAGAACACCGGGGAGCTGTTTTTT CASSQDSENTGELFF
. TRBJ2-1 TRBV6-1 . TGTGCCAGCATGGGTCGCGGGGCGAATGAGCAGTTCTTC CASMGRGANEQFF
TRBD2 TRBJ2-7 TRBV2 . TGTGCCAGCAACCCTAGCGGGGTATTTTTTGAGCAGTACTTC CASNPSGVFFEQYF
TRBD1 TRBJ1-6 TRBV7-8 . TGTGCCAGCAGCTCACAGCTGCAGGGGGCGAACTCACCCCTCCACTTT CASSSQLQGANSPLHF
. TRBJ2-1 TRBV18 . TGTGCCAGCTCACTTTTTACCGGGAATCACAATGAGCAGTTCTTC CASSLFTGNHNEQFF
TRBD1 TRBJ1-4 TRBV5-4 . TGTGCCAGCAGCTTGGGATCGGACAGGGTCTTACAAAAACTGTTTTTT CASSLGSDRVLQKLFF
. TRBJ2-5 TRBV9 once TGTGCCAGCAGCGTAAAGTGGCGAGGAGAGACCCAGTACTTC CASSVKWRGETQYF
. TRBJ1-2 TRBV7-2 . TGTGCCAGCAGCTTAGACCTGTATGGGGACATGCTTGGCTACACCTTC CASSLDLYGDMLGYTF
. TRBJ2-5 TRBV6-6 . TGTGCCAGCAGTAACAATGGCAGGGGACAAGAGACCCAGTACTTC CASSNNGRGQETQYF
. TRBJ1-2 TRBV7-9 . TGTTCCAGCAGCTCACCGGTTTTTGGCTACACCTTC CSSSSPVFGYTF
. TRBJ2-4 TRBV5-6 . TGTGCCAGCAGGGAGCGGTCCAAAAACATTCAGTACTTC CASRERSKNIQYF
. TRBJ2-1 TRBV19 . TGTGCCAGTTCCTATTCCTTACAGGGAGAGCAGTTCTTC CASSYSLQGEQFF
TRBD1 TRBJ2-1 TRBV7-3 few TGTGCCAGCAGCTCTCTCCCCGGGACAGTAGGCGATGAGCAGTTCTTC CASSSLPGTVGDEQFF
TRBD1 TRBJ2-7 TRBV27 . TGTGCCAGCAGTTTAATGGGGACAGGGGGTTCCGAGCAGTACTTC CASSLMGTGGSEQYF
TRBD1 TRBJ2-5 TRBV5-1 . TGCGCCAGCAGCTTGGCGGGGACAGGGGGCGGGGAGACCCAGTACTTC CASSLAGTGGGETQYF
TRBD2 TRBJ2-5 TRBV7-6 . TGTGCCAGCAGATTAGGGCGGACTAGCGGGGAAGAGACCCAGTACTTC CASRLGRTSGEETQYF
. TRBJ1-2 TRBV18 . TGTGCCAGCTCACCACAGATTTCAGGGGAATTCTATGGCTACACCTTC CASSPQISGEFYGYTF
. TRBJ1-1 TRBV7-9 . TGTTCCAGCAGCTTAGGACAGAATAGGAACACTGAAGCTTTCTTT CSSSLGQNRNTEAFF
TRBD2 TRBJ2-7 TRBV5-1 . TGCGCCAGCAGCAAAGAGCGGGGGCGCTACGAGCAGTACTTC CASSKERGRYEQYF
TRBD2 TRBJ2-1 TRBV6-5 . TGTGCCAGCACCGGGACTAGCTCCTACAATGAGCAGTTCTTC CASTGTSSYNEQFF
. TRBJ2-1 TRBV5-6 . TGTGCCAGCAGCTTGTTCGGGACTGTGCCATACAATGAGCAGTTCTTC CASSLFGTVPYNEQFF
TRBD1 TRBJ2-7 TRBV7-2 . TGTGCCAGCAGCCCACCGGACAGGCCCTACGAGCAGTACTTC CASSPPDRPYEQYF
TRBD1 TRBJ2-5 TRBV5-4 . TGTGCCAGCAGCGGGGGACAGGGTGGGCGAGAGACCCAGTACTTC CASSGGQGGRETQYF
. TRBJ1-2 TRBV7-2 . TGTGCCAGCAGCTTAGATCCCCCGGCGGCACTCCTAAACTATGGCTACACCTTC CASSLDPPAALLNYGYTF
. TRBJ2-5 TRBV2 . TGTGCCAGCAGGGTAACTAGTAGAGAGACCCAGTACTTC CASRVTSRETQYF
TRBD1 TRBJ1-5 TRBV30 . TGTGCCTGGGCCCGGGACAGGGCTCAGCCCCAGCATTTT CAWARDRAQPQHF
. TRBJ2-3 TRBV15 . TGTGCCACCAGTCCTTCTAGCACAGATACGCAGTATTTT CATSPSSTDTQYF
. TRBJ1-5 TRBV4-1 . TGCGCCAGCAGCCAAGAGAGTGAAGGGAGGGGCAATCAGCCCCAGCATTTT CASSQESEGRGNQPQHF
TRBD1 TRBJ2-1 TRBV29-1 . TGCAGCGTCGTGGGCCGGGACAGTTACAATGAGCAGTTCTTC CSVVGRDSYNEQFF